Following are 7 T cell receptor beta chains from one sample sequenced in a study of human T cells and chemical hapten exposure (dated by TCRdb to 2020 to 2023). Library preparation employed RACE. TCRdb records NextSeq 500 as the sequencer. TCRdb reworked the public reads: Q25 trimming with fastp, MiXCR clone assembly, productive beta chains retained. Rows are unified per CDR3 protein, each entry keeping the most common DNA and genes. This sample holds some 79,000 distinct CDR3 sequences; over 6% were observed only once. About 1.6% of the sample rests with the top ten. According to the study, the label for this sample's time point signals: patch test 1, 2 weeks after DPC sensitization. The sample's treatment or condition label, in plain terms: therapeutic diphenylcyclopropenone sensitization with weekly scalp DPC. This material consisted of whole blood, taken in connection with sensitization to the hapten diphenylcyclopropenone (DPC). The receptors derive from a woman aged 25 to 39 with alopecia areata. Some clones in this sample may be carry-over from other donors' samples.

This clonotype was found a few times. This could be a read error, since a much larger clone is one nucleotide away. V and J are TRBV10-2 and TRBJ2-7, with D tentatively TRBD1 or TRBD2 (5 bases each). From germline, CDR1 is WSHSY and CDR2 SAAADI. This CDR3 is built from 14 residues. The CDR3 protein is CATAPGGSSDEQYF. The CDR3 bases are TGCGCCACCGCCCCTGGGGGTAGCTCCGACGAGCAGTACTTC.

In its sample, this clonotype was seen a few times. Written as DNA, the CDR3 is TGTGCCAGCAGCCACGGACAGGGGGCGCGTACTGAAGCTTTCTTT. Protein product: CASSHGQGARTEAFF. This chain connects TRBV5-4 to TRBJ1-1, with 11 bases fitting TRBD1. The germline CDR1 and CDR2 sequences are SGHNT and YYREEE (reference sequence). CDR3 length: 15 residues. The V segment lost 4 bases and the J segment 5 bases; nucleotides outside the gene matches: 7.

The chain couples TRBV12-3 or TRBV12-4 to TRBJ2-3, with D perhaps matching TRBD2 (7 bases). V lost 5 bases and J lost 3, with 12 bases in between. The CDR3 is 14 residues long. The CDR3 protein is CASSGGGHTDTQYF. In DNA, the CDR3 is TGTGCCAGCAGTGGGGGGGGCCATACAGATACGCAGTATTTT.

At least ten counts were recorded for this clonotype. CDR3 amino acids: CASSFIPGSRDTEAFF. The CDR3 DNA reads as TGTGCCAGCAGTTTTATTCCGGGGTCCAGGGACACTGAAGCTTTCTTT. The chain carries TRBV2 and TRBJ1-1; tentatively, D is TRBD1 (5 bases). The CDR3 has 16 amino acids. The V gene lost 5 bases and the J gene lost 3 bases, with 19 bases spanning the gap. The germline CDR1 and CDR2 sequences are SNHLY and FYNNEI.

This clonotype was detected many times. This chain links TRBV20-1 with TRBJ1-5; TRBD1 matches at 7 bases. V shed 2 bases and J 0 bases; nucleotides not matched to a gene: 10. Germline-derived CDR1 and CDR2 are DFQATT and SNEGSKA (reference sequence). This CDR3 has 17 amino acids. The CDR3 region has the DNA TGCAGTGCTAGAATTCCACATGACAGGGATAGCAATCAGCCCCAGCATTTT. It yields the protein CSARIPHDRDSNQPQHF.

This clonotype was seen many times. The chain is built from TRBV15 and TRBJ1-1, with a tentative D call TRBD1 (5 bases). Germline lookup yields CDR1 LNHNV and CDR2 YYDKDF (reference sequence). The V end lost 0 bases, the J end lost 4 bases, and 6 bases lay between the germline ends. The CDR3 has 13 amino acids. CDR3 in amino acids: CATSRDRGTEAFF. The CDR3 DNA is TGTGCCACCAGCAGAGATAGGGGCACTGAAGCTTTCTTT.

This clonotype has at least ten counts. V is TRBV7-9 and J is TRBJ1-2; possibly TRBD1 for D (5 bases). The CDR3 contains 15 residues. Trimming removed 5 bases from V and 1 base from J, with 14 bases in between. Germline V CDR1 and CDR2: SEHNR, FQNEAQ (reference sequence). The CDR3 spells CASSRYQTVNYGYTF. Here the CDR3 DNA reads TGTGCCAGCAGCCGTTACCAGACAGTTAACTATGGCTACACCTTC. The complete variable domain, with remaining parts taken from reference TRBV7-9 and TRBJ1-2, reads DTGVSQNPRHKITKRGQNVTFRCDPISEHNRLYWYRQTLGQGPEFLTYFQNEAQLEKSRLLSDRFSAERPKGSFSTLEIQRTEQGDSAMYLCASSRYQTVNYGYTFGSGTRLTVV.